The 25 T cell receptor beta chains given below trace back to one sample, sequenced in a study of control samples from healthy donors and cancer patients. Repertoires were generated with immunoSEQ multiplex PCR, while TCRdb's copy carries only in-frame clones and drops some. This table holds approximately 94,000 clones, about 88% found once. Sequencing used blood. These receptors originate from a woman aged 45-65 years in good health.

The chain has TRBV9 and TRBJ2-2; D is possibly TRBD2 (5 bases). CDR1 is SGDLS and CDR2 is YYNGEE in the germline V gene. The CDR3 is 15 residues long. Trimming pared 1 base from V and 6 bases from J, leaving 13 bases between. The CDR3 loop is CASSVLGVGAGELFF. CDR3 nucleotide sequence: TGTGCCAGCAGCGTATTAGGTGTGGGAGCCGGGGAGCTGTTTTTT.

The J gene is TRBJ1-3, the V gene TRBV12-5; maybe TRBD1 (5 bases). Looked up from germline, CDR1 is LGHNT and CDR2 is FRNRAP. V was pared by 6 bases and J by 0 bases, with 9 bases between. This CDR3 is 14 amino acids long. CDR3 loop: CASGDSNSGNTIYF. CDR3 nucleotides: TGTGCTAGTGGCGACAGCAACTCTGGAAACACCATATATTTT.

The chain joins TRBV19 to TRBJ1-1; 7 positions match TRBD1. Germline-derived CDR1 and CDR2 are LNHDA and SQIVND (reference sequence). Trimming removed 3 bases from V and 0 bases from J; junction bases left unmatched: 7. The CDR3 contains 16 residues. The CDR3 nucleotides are TGTGCCAGTAGTATTAGTCAGGGGGGGATGAACACTGAAGCTTTCTTT. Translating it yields CASSISQGGMNTEAFF.

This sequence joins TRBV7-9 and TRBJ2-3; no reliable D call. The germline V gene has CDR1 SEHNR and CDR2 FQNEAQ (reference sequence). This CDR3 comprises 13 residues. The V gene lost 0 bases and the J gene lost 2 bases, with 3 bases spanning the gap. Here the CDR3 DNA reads TGTGCCAGCAGCTTAGCAGTCACAGATACGCAGTATTTT. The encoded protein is CASSLAVTDTQYF.

CDR3: CASGLVGRTLTGELFF. Here the CDR3 DNA reads TGTGCTAGTGGTTTGGTGGGCAGGACACTCACCGGGGAGCTGTTTTTT. The V and J genes are TRBV12-5 and TRBJ2-2; D may be TRBD1 (5 bases). CDR3 length equals 16 residues. Between the trimmed V and J ends, which lost 0 bases and 4 bases, there was a span of 12 bases. The V gene's germline CDR1 is LGHNT and CDR2 FRNRAP.

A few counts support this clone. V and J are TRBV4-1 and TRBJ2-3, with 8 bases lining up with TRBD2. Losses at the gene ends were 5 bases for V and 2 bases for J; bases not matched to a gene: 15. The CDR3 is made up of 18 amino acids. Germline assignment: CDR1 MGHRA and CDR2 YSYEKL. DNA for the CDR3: TGCGCCAGCAGCGGCGGGGGGAGGGGGACGGAGAACACAGATACGCAGTATTTT. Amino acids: CASSGGGRGTENTDTQYF.

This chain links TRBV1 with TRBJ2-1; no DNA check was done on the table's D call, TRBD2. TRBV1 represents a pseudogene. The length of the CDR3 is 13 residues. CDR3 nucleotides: TGCACCGTCAAGTGGGGGGAGTACAATGAGCAGTTCTTC. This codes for CTVKWGEYNEQFF.

The CDR3 spells CASSGTGAMNTEAFF. Written as DNA, the CDR3 is TGCGCCAGCAGCGGGACAGGGGCCATGAACACTGAAGCTTTCTTT. The chain recombines TRBV5-1 with TRBJ1-1, with 10 bases that match TRBD1. Germline V gene sequence: CDR1 SGHRS, CDR2 YFSETQ. Germline trimming cut 4 bases from V and 0 bases from J; bases unmatched to any gene: 3. This CDR3 contains 15 residues. Full variable domain (outside the CDR3, taken from reference TRBV5-1 and TRBJ1-1): KAGVTQTPRYLIKTRGQQVTLSCSPISGHRSVSWYQQTPGQGLQFLFEYFSETQRNKGNFPGRFSGRQFSNSRSEMNVSTLELGDSALYLCASSGTGAMNTEAFFGQGTRLTVV.

CDR3 region: CASRMTGIGYTF. The CDR3 nucleotides are TGTGCCAGCAGGATGACAGGGATCGGCTACACCTTC. This chain links TRBV5-6 with TRBJ1-2; 7 nucleotides match TRBD1. Unmatched junction bases numbered 6, after V lost 5 bases and J lost 8 bases. The germline V gene encodes CDR1 SGHDT and CDR2 YYEEEE. The CDR3 consists of 12 residues.

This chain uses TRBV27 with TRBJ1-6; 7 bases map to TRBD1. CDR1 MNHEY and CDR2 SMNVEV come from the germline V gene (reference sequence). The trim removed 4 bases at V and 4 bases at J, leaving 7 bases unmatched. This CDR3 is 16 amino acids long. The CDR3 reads CASSSSTGVYNSPLHF. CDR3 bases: TGTGCCAGCAGTTCCTCAACAGGGGTTTATAATTCACCCCTCCACTTT.

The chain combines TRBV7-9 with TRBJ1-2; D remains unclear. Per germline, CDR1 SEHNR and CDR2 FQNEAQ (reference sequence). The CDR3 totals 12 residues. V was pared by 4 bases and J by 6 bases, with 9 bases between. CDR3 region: CASSSRRDGYTF. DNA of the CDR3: TGTGCCAGCAGCTCGAGACGGGATGGCTACACCTTC.

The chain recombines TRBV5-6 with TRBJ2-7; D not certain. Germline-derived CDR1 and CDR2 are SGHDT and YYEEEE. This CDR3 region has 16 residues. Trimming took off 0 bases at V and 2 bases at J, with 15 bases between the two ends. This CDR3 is CASSLDFGTATYEQYF. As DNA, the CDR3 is TGTGCCAGCAGCTTGGACTTTGGAACGGCAACCTACGAGCAGTACTTC.

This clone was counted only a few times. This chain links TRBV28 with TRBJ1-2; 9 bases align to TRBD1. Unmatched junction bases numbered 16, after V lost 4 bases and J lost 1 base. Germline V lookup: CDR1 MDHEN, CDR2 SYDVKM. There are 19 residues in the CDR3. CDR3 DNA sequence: TGTGCCAGCAGTTCGGGTTTTGCTGGGTACAGGGGGCGTAACTATGGCTACACCTTC. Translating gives CASSSGFAGYRGRNYGYTF.

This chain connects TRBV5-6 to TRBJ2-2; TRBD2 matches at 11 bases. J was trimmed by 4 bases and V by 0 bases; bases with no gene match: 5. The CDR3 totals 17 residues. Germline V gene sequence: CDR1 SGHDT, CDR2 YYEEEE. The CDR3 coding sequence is TGTGCCAGCAGCTTGGGGTTAGCGGGGGGGCGCACCGGGGAGCTGTTTTTT. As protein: CASSLGLAGGRTGELFF.

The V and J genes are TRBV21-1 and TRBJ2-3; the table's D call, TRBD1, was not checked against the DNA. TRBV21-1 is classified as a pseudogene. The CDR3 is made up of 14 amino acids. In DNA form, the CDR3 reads TGTGCCAGCAGCAAGGAGACAGGGAGAGATACGCAGTATTTT. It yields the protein CASSKETGRDTQYF.

CDR3: CASSKGGERGYTF. Here the CDR3 DNA reads TGTGCCAGCAGCAAAGGTGGGGAACGGGGCTACACCTTC. This chain joins TRBV21-1 and TRBJ1-2. TRBV21-1 is noted as a pseudogene. CDR3 size: 13 residues.

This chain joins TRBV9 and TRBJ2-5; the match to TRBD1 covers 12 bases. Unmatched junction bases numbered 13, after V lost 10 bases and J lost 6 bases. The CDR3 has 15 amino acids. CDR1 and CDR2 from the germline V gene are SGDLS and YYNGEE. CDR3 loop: CARGGGTGGRKTQYF. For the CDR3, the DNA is TGTGCCCGCGGGGGCGGGACAGGGGGCAGAAAGACCCAGTACTTC.

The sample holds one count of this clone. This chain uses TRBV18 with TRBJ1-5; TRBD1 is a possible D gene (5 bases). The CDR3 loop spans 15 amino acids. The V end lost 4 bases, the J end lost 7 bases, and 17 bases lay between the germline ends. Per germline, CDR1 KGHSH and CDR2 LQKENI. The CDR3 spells CASSLNSGDQQPQHF. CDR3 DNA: TGTGCCAGCTCACTGAATTCGGGGGACCAACAGCCCCAGCATTTT.

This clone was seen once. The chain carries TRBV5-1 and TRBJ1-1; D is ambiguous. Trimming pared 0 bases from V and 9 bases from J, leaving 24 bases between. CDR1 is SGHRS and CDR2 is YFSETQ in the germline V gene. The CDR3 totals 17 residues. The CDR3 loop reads CASSLGNTILPSSKAFF. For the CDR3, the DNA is TGCGCCAGCAGCTTGGGAAACACCATCCTGCCTTCCTCCAAAGCTTTCTTT.

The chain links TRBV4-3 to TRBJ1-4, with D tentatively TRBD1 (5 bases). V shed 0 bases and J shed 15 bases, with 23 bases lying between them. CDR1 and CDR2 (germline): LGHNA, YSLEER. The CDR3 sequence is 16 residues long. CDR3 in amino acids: CASSQDRQGHNEVVFF. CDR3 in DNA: TGCGCCAGCAGCCAAGATCGGCAGGGTCATAATGAAGTGGTGTTTTTT.

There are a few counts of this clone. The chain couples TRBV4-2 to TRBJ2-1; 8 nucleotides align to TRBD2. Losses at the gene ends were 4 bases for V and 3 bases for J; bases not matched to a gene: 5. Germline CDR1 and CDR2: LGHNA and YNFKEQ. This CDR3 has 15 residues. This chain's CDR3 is CASSLLAGNYNEQFF. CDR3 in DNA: TGTGCCAGCAGCCTCTTAGCGGGGAACTACAATGAGCAGTTCTTC.

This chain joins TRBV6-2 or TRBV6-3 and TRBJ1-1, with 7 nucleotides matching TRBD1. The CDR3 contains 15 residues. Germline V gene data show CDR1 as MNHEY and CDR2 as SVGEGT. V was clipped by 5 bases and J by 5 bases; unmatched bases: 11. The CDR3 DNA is TGTGCCAGCAGTGACGACTCCTACAGGGGTACTGAAGCTTTCTTT. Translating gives CASSDDSYRGTEAFF.

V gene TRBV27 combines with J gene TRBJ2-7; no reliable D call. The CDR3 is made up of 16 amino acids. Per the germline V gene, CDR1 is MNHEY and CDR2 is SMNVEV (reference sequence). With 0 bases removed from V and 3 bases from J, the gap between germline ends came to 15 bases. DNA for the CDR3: TGTGCCAGCAGTTTATCGAGGCCCGGAACACTCTACGAGCAGTACTTC. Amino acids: CASSLSRPGTLYEQYF.

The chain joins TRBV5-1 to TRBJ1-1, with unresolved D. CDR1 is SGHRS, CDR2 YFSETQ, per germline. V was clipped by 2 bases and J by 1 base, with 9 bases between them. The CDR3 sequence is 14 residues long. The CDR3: CASSLSGANTEAFF. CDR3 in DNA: TGCGCCAGCAGCTTATCAGGAGCGAACACTGAAGCTTTCTTT.

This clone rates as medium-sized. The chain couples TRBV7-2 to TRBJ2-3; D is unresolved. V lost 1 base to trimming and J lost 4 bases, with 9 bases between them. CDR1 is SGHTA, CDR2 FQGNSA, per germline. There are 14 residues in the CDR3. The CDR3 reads CASSLVLFSDTQYF. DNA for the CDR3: TGTGCCAGCAGCTTAGTCCTATTCTCAGATACGCAGTATTTT.